A selection of T cell receptor beta chains follows, all from one sample in a study of graft-versus-host responses after intestinal transplantation. The data were produced by immunoSEQ multiplex PCR, yet TCRdb's version contains in-frame clones alone and is incomplete. The sample holds approximately 71,000 clones, around 90% seen once. The antigens these receptors bind are not known. The sequenced sample was unstimulated CD8+ T cells sorted from spleen or lymph node cells, obtained before intestinal transplant. The receptors here all came from a human donor who received an intestinal transplant. Both conserved end residues are part of each CDR3. The order of the fields is clone size, J gene, D gene, V gene, CDR3 DNA, CDR3 protein. The D gene is left open where the match is weak. Only part of the rows carry a size: once, few, many, or a class if the clone is expanded.

>.|TRBJ1-2|.|TRBV27
TGTGCCAGCTCCTGGGGGAGGGACTATGGCTACACCTTC
CASSWGRDYGYTF
>once|TRBJ2-3|TRBD2|TRBV5-4
TGTGCCAGCAGCTTGCGACTAGCAGGGACAGATACGCAGTATTTT
CASSLRLAGTDTQYF
>.|TRBJ1-1|.|TRBV4-2
TGTGCCAGCAGCCAACTAGGAGGGGACACTGAAGCTTTCTTT
CASSQLGGDTEAFF
>.|TRBJ1-1|TRBD1|TRBV29-1
TGCAGCGTTAGGGGGAAGGGGGCGATATATAGGGACAGGGTGCACACTGAAGCTTTCTTT
CSVRGKGAIYRDRVHTEAFF
>.|TRBJ2-7|TRBD1|TRBV5-4
TGTGCCAGCAGCGCCGGGACAGGGGGATCCTACGAGCAGTACTTC
CASSAGTGGSYEQYF
>.|TRBJ2-5|.|TRBV29-1
TGCAGCGTTGATACCCCCACAGTCCAAGAGACCCAGTACTTC
CSVDTPTVQETQYF
>once|TRBJ1-2|TRBD1|TRBV5-1
TGCGCCAGCAGCTCGGCAGGGACAGGGAGCAATGGCTACACCTTC
CASSSAGTGSNGYTF
>.|TRBJ2-7|TRBD1|TRBV27
TGTGCCAGCAGCCCCCTGGACAGGGACGACGAGCAGTACTTC
CASSPLDRDDEQYF
>.|TRBJ1-6|.|TRBV27
TGTGCCAGCAGTTTGGGGACAATGCTTTCACCCCTCCACTTT
CASSLGTMLSPLHF
>.|TRBJ2-5|.|TRBV5-1
TGCGCCAGCAGCTTGGCCAAGAGGGGAAGGGGGCAAGAGACCCAGTACTTC
CASSLAKRGRGQETQYF
>.|TRBJ1-5|TRBD1|TRBV28
TGTGCCAGCAGTCCCACTCCCGATTGGACAGGGCTTTGGCATTTT
CASSPTPDWTGLWHF
>.|TRBJ2-7|TRBD2|TRBV4-2
TGTGCCAGCAGCCACGGGGGGGCCAGTTCCCAAACCTACGAGCAGTACTTC
CASSHGGASSQTYEQYF
>.|TRBJ2-7|.|TRBV19
TGTGCCAGTAGTCCACGGTTCCCCTTCCCGCAGTACTTC
CASSPRFPFPQYF
>.|TRBJ2-7|TRBD2|TRBV6-6
TGTGCCAGCAGTTACTTTTTAGCGGGAGACTCCTACGAGCAGTACTTC
CASSYFLAGDSYEQYF
>once|TRBJ2-3|TRBD2|TRBV19
TGTGCCAGTAGTAAACTAGCGCAGAGCACAGATACGCAGTATTTT
CASSKLAQSTDTQYF
>few|TRBJ2-3|TRBD1|TRBV25-1
TGTGCCAGCAGTGGTGACAGGGACACAGATACGCAGTATTTT
CASSGDRDTDTQYF
>.|TRBJ1-2|TRBD1|TRBV19
TGTGCCAGTAGTCCTCGGGAGGGGGCTTTATTGGGTGGCTACACCTTC
CASSPREGALLGGYTF
>.|TRBJ1-1|.|TRBV27
TGTGCCAGCAGTTTATATTCGGGAGCTGAAGCTTTCTTT
CASSLYSGAEAFF
>.|TRBJ2-5|TRBD2|TRBV28
TGTGCCAGCAGAATTAAGGTGGCGGGGGGGAGAGGAGAGACCCAGTACTTC
CASRIKVAGGRGETQYF
>.|TRBJ1-3|.|TRBV9
TGTGCCAGCAGCCCGAGGACATCCGGCTCTGGAAACACCATATATTTT
CASSPRTSGSGNTIYF
>.|TRBJ2-7|.|TRBV28
TGTGCCAGCAGTTTAGCAGACTCCTACGAGCAGTACTTC
CASSLADSYEQYF
>.|TRBJ1-1|.|TRBV5-1
TGCGCCAGCAGCCTCAACAGACTAAAGAACACTGAAGCTTTCTTT
CASSLNRLKNTEAFF
>.|TRBJ1-5|.|TRBV7-8
TGTGCCAGCAGCCCCACCGGGGGGGGCAATCAGCCCCAGCATTTT
CASSPTGGGNQPQHF
>.|TRBJ1-2|.|TRBV9
TGTGCCAGCAGCCCTCGACCCCGGGAGGGGTTGGGCTACACCTTC
CASSPRPREGLGYTF
>.|TRBJ1-4|TRBD1|TRBV4-1
TGCGCCAGCAAATGGACCGGGACAGCAAATGAAAAACTGTTTTTT
CASKWTGTANEKLFF
>.|TRBJ1-4|.|TRBV2
TGTGCCAGCAGTGACGTCGGGGTCCGATTAAATGAAAAACTGTTTTTT
CASSDVGVRLNEKLFF